These T cell receptor beta chains were read from a single sample in a study of T cell changes during pregnancy in multiple sclerosis. Some clones are missing from TCRdb's copy, which holds only in-frame ones; the method was immunoSEQ multiplex PCR. The table shows over 55,000 clones, with 94% occurring only once. Specimen: CD8+ T cells from peripheral blood mononuclear cells, collected in the third trimester of pregnancy. These receptors came from a female donor with multiple sclerosis, enrolled in a pregnancy study. Both conserved end residues are part of each CDR3. A D gene is named only where the DNA matches it firmly. A row's size may be missing; if present it is once, few, many or a size class.

DNA | CDR3 | V | size | J | D
TGTGCCAGCAGTTCCGGACAGTTTAGCAATCAGCCCCAGCATTTT | CASSSGQFSNQPQHF | TRBV28 | once | TRBJ1-5 | -
TGTGCCAGCAGCTTTGAGGGCATGAGACTAGACAATGAGCAGTTCTTC | CASSFEGMRLDNEQFF | TRBV7-9 | - | TRBJ2-1 | -
TGCGCCAGCAGCCACCCTCTACGATTACAGCACAATGAGCAGTTCTTC | CASSHPLRLQHNEQFF | TRBV4-1 | once | TRBJ2-1 | -
TGTGCCTGGAGTGACGGGGGAGGCTACAATGAGCAGTTCTTC | CAWSDGGGYNEQFF | TRBV30 | - | TRBJ2-1 | -
TGCGCCAGCAGCCCTACTGGGGCGCCCGACGGACTGTTTTTT | CASSPTGAPDGLFF | TRBV4-1 | once | TRBJ1-4 | -
TGCGCCAGCAGCCACGATCCAGGGGCCTCTGAAGCTTTCTTT | CASSHDPGASEAFF | TRBV4-1 | - | TRBJ1-1 | -
TGTGCCAGCAGCCAAGAGAGTAGCGAAGCTTTCTTT | CASSQESSEAFF | TRBV14 | few | TRBJ1-1 | -
TGTGCCAGCAGTTTTATGGAGGAAGCGTCGGACGAGCAGTTCTTC | CASSFMEEASDEQFF | TRBV28 | - | TRBJ2-1 | -
TGTGCCAGCAGCTTAGTTGGACCCGAGGGTAACAATGAGCAGTTCTTC | CASSLVGPEGNNEQFF | TRBV7-6 | once | TRBJ2-1 | -
TGTGCCATCAGTGCCCTGGGACAGGACGACACAGATACGCAGTATTTT | CAISALGQDDTDTQYF | TRBV10-3 | - | TRBJ2-3 | TRBD1
TGTGCCAGCAGCGGGCGGGAGGGCCTTGACGAGCAGTTCTTC | CASSGREGLDEQFF | TRBV5-5 | - | TRBJ2-1 | TRBD2
TGCGCCAGCAGCCAAGTCCTGGCGGTGAACGGGGGCTACGAGCAGTACTTC | CASSQVLAVNGGYEQYF | TRBV4-1 | - | TRBJ2-7 | -
TGCGCCAGCAGCCAATGGGGACTAGCGGGATGGAAGGATGGCACAGATACGCAGTATTTT | CASSQWGLAGWKDGTDTQYF | TRBV4-1 | - | TRBJ2-3 | TRBD2
TGCGCCAGCAGTGAGTCGTATCGGCTAGCCACAGATACGCAGTATTTT | CASSESYRLATDTQYF | TRBV10-2 | - | TRBJ2-3 | -
TGTGCCAGCAGTTTCGATCGGAGTGGGTACAATGAGCAGTTCTTC | CASSFDRSGYNEQFF | TRBV27 | once | TRBJ2-1 | -
TGCGCCAGCAGCCACGACCTGGCACTAGCGGGATACGAGCAGTACTTC | CASSHDLALAGYEQYF | TRBV4-3 | - | TRBJ2-7 | TRBD2
TGTGCCAGCAGCAGCGAAAATAACAATGAGCAGTTCTTC | CASSSENNNEQFF | TRBV7-2 | - | TRBJ2-1 | -
TGTGCCAGCAGTGAACTAGCGGGAGGGTCCGGGGAGCTGTTTTTT | CASSELAGGSGELFF | TRBV6-4 | few | TRBJ2-2 | TRBD2
TGTGCCAGCAGTACCCAGGGGACCACCGGGGAGCTGTTTTTT | CASSTQGTTGELFF | TRBV6-1 | - | TRBJ2-2 | -
TGTGCCTGGACCCTAGCGGGAGTCACCGGGGAGCTGTTTTTT | CAWTLAGVTGELFF | TRBV30 | - | TRBJ2-2 | TRBD2
TGTGCCAGTACCCCTCAGGGGCTTCGGACTGAAGCTTTCTTT | CASTPQGLRTEAFF | TRBV19 | - | TRBJ1-1 | -
TGCGCCAGCAGCTTGGAAGGGGCGGGGACTGAAGCTTTCTTT | CASSLEGAGTEAFF | TRBV5-1 | - | TRBJ1-1 | -
TGTGCCAGCAGGCTCAGGGGAAATTTCGACAATGAGCAGTTCTTC | CASRLRGNFDNEQFF | TRBV6-5 | once | TRBJ2-1 | -
TGTGCCAGCAGTGAGGGGGACAGGGGGGCGTACGAGCAGTACTTC | CASSEGDRGAYEQYF | TRBV2 | - | TRBJ2-7 | TRBD1
TGTGCCAGCAGTTTCGGACTTATTAACACCGGGGAGCTGTTTTTT | CASSFGLINTGELFF | TRBV27 | once | TRBJ2-2 | -
TGTGCCAGCAAAGGACAGGGGGCGCGAGGTGAAGCTTTCTTT | CASKGQGARGEAFF | TRBV27 | - | TRBJ1-1 | TRBD1